These T cell receptor beta chains were read from a single sample in a study of T-cell reconstitution after alpha-beta-depleted transplantation in children. From the PCR reads, TCRdb called clonotypes with MiXCR, one entry per CDR3 protein. The sample holds 610,000 or so distinct CDR3 sequences, 20% to 30% seen once. Source: PBMCs, taken before TCRalphabeta/CD19-depleted stem cell transplant. These receptor sequences come from a boy in the first two years of life with Wiskott-Aldrich syndrome, due to receive a stem cell transplant. The CDR3 runs from the conserved cysteine through the conserved F or W.

TRBJ2-2 TRBV5-6 CASSQGTGANTGELFF
TRBJ2-1 TRBV5-1 CASSLEAGGINEQFF
TRBJ1-1 TRBV5-1 CASSLDGDFIRQAFF
TRBJ2-7 TRBV27 CASSLSGVSYEQYF
TRBJ2-2 TRBV20-1 CSASDRRNTGELFF
TRBJ2-3 TRBV6-2/TRBV6-3 CASSPGTLAISTDTQYF
TRBJ2-1 TRBV5-1 CASSPGLAGPRDEQFF
TRBJ2-2 TRBV10-2 CASSDMRGAEGFTGELFF
TRBJ2-7 TRBV25-1 CASSAGSGSYEQYF
TRBJ2-1 TRBV11-2 CASSLDVGLGSNEQFF
TRBJ2-7 TRBV20-1 CSAQLGTGVRSEQYF
TRBJ2-3 TRBV24-1 CATSDGTTYTQYF
TRBJ2-3 TRBV6-1 CASSDSGGGPTDTQYF
TRBJ2-1 TRBV3-1 CASSQVLLGQGGNEQFF
TRBJ1-1 TRBV4-1 CASLPRVGTEAFF
TRBJ2-3 TRBV5-1 CASSLPVLAGGPTDTQYF
TRBJ2-1 TRBV20-1 CSASRRAGGPYNEQFF
TRBJ1-1 TRBV29-1 CSVNRDLNTEAFF
TRBJ2-1 TRBV27 CASRGVGNEQFF
TRBJ1-1 TRBV10-3 CAIRDSLSNMNTEAFF
TRBJ2-1 TRBV28 CASSPLPPSYNEQFF
TRBJ2-7 TRBV21-1 CASSKEVKGGEQYF
TRBJ2-7 TRBV20-1 CSASLSGRFDEQYF